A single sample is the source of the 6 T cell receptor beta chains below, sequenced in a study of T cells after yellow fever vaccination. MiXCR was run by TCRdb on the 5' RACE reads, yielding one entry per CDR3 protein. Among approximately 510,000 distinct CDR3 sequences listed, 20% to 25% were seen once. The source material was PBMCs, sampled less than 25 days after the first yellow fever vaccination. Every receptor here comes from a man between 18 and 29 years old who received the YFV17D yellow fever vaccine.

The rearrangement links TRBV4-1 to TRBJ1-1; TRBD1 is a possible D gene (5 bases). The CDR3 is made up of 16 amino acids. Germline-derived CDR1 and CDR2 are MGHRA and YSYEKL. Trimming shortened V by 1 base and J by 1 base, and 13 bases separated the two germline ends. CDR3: CASSQGRGGRNTEAFF. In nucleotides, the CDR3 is TGCGCCAGCAGCCAAGGCCGTGGGGGGAGGAACACTGAAGCTTTCTTT.

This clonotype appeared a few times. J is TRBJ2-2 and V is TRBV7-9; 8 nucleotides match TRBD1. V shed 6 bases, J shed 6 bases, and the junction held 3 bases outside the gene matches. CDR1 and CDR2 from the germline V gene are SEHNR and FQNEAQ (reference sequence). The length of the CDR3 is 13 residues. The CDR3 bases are TGTGCCAGCAGACCGACAGGGGCCGGGGAGCTGTTTTTT. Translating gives CASRPTGAGELFF.

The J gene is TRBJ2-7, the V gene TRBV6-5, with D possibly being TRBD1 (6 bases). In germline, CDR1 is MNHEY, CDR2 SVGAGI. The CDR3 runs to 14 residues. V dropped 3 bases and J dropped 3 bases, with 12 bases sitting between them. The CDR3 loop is CASSYARGSYEQYV. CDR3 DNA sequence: TGTGCCAGCAGTTATGCCAGGGGAAGCTACGAGCAGTACGTC.

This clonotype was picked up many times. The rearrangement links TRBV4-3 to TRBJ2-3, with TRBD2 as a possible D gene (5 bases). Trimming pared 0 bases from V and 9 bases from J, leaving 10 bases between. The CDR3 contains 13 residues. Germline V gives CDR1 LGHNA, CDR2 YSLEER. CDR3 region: CASSQEYSVTQYF. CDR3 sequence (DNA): TGCGCCAGCAGCCAAGAGTATAGCGTAACGCAGTATTTT.

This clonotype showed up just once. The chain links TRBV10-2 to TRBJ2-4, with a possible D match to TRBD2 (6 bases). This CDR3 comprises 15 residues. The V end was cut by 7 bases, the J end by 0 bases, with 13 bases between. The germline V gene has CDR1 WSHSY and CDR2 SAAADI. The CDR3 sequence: CASNGGSIAKNIQYF. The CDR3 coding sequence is TGCGCCAGCAATGGGGGGTCGATAGCCAAAAACATTCAGTACTTC.

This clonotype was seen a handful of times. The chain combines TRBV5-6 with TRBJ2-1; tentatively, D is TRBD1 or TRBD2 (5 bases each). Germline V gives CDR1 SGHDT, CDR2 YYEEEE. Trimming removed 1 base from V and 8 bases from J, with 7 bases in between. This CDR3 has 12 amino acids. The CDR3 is CASSLRDHEQFF. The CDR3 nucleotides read TGTGCCAGCAGCTTGAGGGACCATGAGCAGTTCTTC.